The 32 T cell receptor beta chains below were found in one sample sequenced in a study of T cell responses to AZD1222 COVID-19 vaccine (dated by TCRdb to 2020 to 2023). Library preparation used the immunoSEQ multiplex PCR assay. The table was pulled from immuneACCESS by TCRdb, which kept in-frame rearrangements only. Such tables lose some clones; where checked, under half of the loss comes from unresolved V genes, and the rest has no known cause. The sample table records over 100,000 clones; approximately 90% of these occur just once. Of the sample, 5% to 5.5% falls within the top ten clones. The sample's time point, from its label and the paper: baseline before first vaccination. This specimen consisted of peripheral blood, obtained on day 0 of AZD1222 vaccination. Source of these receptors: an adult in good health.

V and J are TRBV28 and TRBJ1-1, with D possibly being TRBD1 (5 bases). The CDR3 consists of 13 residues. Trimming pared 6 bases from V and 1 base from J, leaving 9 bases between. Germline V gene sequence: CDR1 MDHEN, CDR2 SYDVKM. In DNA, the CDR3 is TGTGCCAGCAGGGGTACAGGGAACACTGAAGCTTTCTTT. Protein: CASRGTGNTEAFF.

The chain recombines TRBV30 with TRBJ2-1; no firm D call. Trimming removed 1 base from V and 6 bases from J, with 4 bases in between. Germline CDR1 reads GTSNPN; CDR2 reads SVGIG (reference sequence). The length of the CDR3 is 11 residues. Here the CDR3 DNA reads TGTGCCTGGAGTGAGAGCAATGAGCAGTTCTTC. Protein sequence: CAWSESNEQFF.

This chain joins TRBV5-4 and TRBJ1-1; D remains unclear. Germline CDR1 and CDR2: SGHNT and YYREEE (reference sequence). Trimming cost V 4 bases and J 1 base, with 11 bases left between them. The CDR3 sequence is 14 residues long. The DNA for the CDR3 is TGTGCCAGCAGCCTGGACCGGACGAACACTGAAGCTTTCTTT. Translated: CASSLDRTNTEAFF.

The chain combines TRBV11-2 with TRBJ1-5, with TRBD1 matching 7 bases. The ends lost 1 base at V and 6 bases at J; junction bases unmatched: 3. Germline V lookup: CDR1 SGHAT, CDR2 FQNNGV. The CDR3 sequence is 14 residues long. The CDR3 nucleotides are TGTGCCAGCAGCTTAGCAGGGGGACTTCAGCCCCAGCATTTT. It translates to CASSLAGGLQPQHF.

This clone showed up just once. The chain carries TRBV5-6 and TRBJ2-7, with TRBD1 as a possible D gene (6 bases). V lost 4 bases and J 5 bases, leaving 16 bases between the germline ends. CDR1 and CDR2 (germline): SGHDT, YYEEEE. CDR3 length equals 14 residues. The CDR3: CASSPGHFVDEQYF. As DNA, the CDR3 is TGTGCCAGCAGCCCGGGACACTTTGTCGACGAGCAGTACTTC.

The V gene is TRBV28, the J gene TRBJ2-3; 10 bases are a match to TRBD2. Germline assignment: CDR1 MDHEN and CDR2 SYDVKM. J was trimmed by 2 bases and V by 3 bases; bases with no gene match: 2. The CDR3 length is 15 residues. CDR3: CASSFGTSVTDTQYF. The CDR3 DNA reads TGTGCCAGCAGTTTCGGGACTAGCGTCACAGATACGCAGTATTTT.

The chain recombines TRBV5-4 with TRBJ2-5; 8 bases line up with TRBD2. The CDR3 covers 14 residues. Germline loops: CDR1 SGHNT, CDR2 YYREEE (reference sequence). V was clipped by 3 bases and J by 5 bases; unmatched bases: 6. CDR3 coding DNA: TGTGCCAGCAGCTCCGGGACTAGTCCGGAGACCCAGTACTTC. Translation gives CASSSGTSPETQYF. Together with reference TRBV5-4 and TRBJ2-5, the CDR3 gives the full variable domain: ETGVTQSPTHLIKTRGQQVTLRCSSQSGHNTVSWYQQALGQGPQFIFQYYREEENGRGNFPPRFSGLQFPNYSSELNVNALELDDSALYLCASSSGTSPETQYFGPGTRLLVL.

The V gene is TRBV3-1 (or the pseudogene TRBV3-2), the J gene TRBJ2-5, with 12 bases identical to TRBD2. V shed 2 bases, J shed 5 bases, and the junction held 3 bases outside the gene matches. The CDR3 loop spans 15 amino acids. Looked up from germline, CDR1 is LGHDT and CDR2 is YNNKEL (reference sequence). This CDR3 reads CASSQLAGGPETQYF. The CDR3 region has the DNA TGTGCCAGCAGCCAACTAGCGGGGGGGCCCGAGACCCAGTACTTC.

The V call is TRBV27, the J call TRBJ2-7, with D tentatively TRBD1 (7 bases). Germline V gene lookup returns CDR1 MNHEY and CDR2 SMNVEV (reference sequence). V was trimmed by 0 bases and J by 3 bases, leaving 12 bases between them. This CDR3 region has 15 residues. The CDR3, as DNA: TGTGCCAGCAGTTTATCGACAGGGACTCACTACGAGCAGTACTTC. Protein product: CASSLSTGTHYEQYF.

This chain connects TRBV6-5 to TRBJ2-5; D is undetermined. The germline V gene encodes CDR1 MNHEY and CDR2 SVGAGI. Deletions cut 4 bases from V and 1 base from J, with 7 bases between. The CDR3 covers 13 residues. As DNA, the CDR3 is TGTGCCAGCAGTTGGACCCTCCAAGAGACCCAGTACTTC. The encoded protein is CASSWTLQETQYF.

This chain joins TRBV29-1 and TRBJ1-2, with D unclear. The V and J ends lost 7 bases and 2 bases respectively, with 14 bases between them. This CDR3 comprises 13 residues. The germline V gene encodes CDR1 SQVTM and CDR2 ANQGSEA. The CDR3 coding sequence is TGCAGCGACGTGGACGGGAGGAACTATGGCTACACCTTC. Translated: CSDVDGRNYGYTF.

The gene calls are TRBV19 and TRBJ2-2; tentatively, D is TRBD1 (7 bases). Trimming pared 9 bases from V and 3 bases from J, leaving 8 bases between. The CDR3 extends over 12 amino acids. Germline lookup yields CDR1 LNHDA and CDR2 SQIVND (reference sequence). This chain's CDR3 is CASRGDTGELFF. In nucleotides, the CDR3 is TGTGCCAGCAGGGGGGACACCGGGGAGCTGTTTTTT.

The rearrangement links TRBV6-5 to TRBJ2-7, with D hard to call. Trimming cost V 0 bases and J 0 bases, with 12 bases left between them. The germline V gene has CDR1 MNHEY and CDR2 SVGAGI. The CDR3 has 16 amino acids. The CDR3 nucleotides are TGTGCCAGCAGTTACTCGAAACAGAAACTCTCCTACGAGCAGTACTTC. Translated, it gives CASSYSKQKLSYEQYF.

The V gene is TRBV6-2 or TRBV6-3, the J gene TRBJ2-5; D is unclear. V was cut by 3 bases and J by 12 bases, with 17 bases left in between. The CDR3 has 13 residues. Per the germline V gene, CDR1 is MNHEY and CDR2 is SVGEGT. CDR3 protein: CASSYTETREEYF. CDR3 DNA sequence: TGTGCCAGCAGTTATACGGAAACTCGCGAAGAGTACTTC.

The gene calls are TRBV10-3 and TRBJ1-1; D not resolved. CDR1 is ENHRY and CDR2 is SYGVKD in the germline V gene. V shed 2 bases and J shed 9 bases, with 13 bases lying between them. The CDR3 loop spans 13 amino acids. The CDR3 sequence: CAISEKDGLKAFF. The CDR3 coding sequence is TGTGCCATCAGTGAGAAGGACGGACTAAAAGCTTTCTTT.

The CDR3 region is CASSQGGLNMGETQYF. CDR3 sequence (DNA): TGCGCCAGCAGCCAAGGGGGGCTTAATATGGGAGAGACCCAGTACTTC. The chain recombines TRBV4-1 with TRBJ2-5; D might be TRBD1 (6 bases). The length of the CDR3 is 16 residues. Deletions cut 1 base from V and 4 bases from J, with 16 bases between. Germline-derived CDR1 and CDR2 are MGHRA and YSYEKL.

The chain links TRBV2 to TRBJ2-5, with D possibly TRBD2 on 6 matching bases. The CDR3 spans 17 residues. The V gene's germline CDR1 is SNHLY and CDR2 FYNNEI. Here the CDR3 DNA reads TGTGGCAGTGGGACTGGCGGGAAAGAGGCCGGAATAGAGACCCAGTACTTC. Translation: CGSGTGGKEAGIETQYF.

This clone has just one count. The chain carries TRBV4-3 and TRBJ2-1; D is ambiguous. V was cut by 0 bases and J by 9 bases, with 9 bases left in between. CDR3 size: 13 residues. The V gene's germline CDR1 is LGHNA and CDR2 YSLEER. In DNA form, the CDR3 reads TGCGCCAGCAGCCAAGATGGAGACGCTGAGCAGTTCTTC. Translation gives CASSQDGDAEQFF.

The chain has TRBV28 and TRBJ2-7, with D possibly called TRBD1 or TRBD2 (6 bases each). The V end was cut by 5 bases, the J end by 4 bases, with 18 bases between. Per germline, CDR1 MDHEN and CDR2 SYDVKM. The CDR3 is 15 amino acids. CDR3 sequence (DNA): TGTGCCAGCAGTCCCCCGGAGATAGGGGGGTACGAGCAGTACTTC. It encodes CASSPPEIGGYEQYF.

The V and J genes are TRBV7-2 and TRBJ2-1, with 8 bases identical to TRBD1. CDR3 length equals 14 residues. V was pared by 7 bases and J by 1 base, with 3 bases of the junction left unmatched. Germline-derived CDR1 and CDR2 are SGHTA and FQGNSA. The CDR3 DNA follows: TGTGCCAGCACCAGGGGGCCGTCCTACAATGAGCAGTTCTTC. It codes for CASTRGPSYNEQFF.

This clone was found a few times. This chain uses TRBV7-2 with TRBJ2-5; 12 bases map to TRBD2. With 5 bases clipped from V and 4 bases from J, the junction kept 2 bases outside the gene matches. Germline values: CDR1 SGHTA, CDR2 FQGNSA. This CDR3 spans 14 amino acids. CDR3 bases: TGTGCCAGCAGCCTGGGACTAGCGGGAGAGACCCAGTACTTC. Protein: CASSLGLAGETQYF.

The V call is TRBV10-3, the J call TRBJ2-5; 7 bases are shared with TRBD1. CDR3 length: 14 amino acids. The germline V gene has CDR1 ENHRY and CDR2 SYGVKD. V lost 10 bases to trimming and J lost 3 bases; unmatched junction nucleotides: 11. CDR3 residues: CATATGQVEETQYF. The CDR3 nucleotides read TGTGCCACCGCTACCGGACAGGTGGAAGAGACCCAGTACTTC.

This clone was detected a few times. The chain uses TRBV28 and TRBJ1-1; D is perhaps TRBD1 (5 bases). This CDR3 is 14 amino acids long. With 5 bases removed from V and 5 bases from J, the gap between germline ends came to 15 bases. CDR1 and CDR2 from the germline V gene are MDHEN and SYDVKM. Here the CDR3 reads CASSPPGRETEAFF. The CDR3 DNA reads TGTGCCAGCAGTCCTCCGGGGCGAGAAACTGAAGCTTTCTTT.

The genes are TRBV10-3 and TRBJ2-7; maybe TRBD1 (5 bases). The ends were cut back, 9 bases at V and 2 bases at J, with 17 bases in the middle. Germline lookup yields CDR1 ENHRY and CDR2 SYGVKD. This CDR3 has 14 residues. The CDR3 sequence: CAISNTGHTYEQYF. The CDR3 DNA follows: TGTGCCATTTCAAACACAGGTCATACCTACGAGCAGTACTTC.

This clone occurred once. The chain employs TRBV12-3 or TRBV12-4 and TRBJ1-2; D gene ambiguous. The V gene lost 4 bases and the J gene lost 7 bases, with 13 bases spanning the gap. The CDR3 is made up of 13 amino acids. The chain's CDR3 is CASSSGNARGYTF. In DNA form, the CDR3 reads TGTGCCAGCAGTTCCGGGAATGCGCGTGGCTACACCTTC.

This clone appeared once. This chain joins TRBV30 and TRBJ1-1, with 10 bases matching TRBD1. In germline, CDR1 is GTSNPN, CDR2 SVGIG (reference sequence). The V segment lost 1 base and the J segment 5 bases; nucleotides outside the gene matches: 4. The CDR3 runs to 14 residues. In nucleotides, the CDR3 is TGTGCCTGGAGTGCCGGACAGGGGGTTACTGAAGCTTTCTTT. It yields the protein CAWSAGQGVTEAFF.

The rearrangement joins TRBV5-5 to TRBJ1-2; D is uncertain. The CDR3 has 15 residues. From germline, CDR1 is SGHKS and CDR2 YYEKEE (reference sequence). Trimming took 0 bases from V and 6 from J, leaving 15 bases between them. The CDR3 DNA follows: TGTGCCAGCAGCTTGGGAGGCCCCCCCTATGATGGCTACACCTTC. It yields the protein CASSLGGPPYDGYTF.

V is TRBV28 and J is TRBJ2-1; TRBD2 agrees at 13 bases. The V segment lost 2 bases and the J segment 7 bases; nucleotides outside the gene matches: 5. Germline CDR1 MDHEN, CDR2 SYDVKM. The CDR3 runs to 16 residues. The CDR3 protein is CASSLIGTSGENEQFF. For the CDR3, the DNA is TGTGCCAGCAGTTTAATTGGGACTAGCGGGGAAAATGAGCAGTTCTTC.

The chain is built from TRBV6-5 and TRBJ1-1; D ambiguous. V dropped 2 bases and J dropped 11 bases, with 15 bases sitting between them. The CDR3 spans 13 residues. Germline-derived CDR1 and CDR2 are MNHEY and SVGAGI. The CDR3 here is CASSYAENQAAFF. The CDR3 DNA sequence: TGTGCCAGCAGTTACGCGGAAAATCAGGCGGCTTTCTTT.

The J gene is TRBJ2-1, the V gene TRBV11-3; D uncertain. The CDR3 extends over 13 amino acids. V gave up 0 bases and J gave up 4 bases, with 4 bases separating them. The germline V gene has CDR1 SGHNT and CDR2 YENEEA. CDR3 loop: CASSLEQYNEQFF. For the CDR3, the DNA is TGTGCCAGCAGCTTAGAACAATACAATGAGCAGTTCTTC.

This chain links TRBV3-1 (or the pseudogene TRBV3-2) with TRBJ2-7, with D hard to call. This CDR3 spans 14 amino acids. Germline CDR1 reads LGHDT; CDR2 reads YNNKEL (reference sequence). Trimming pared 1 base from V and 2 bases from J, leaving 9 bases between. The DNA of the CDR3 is TGTGCCAGCAGCCAAGTCAACAGACCCTACGAGCAGTACTTC. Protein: CASSQVNRPYEQYF.

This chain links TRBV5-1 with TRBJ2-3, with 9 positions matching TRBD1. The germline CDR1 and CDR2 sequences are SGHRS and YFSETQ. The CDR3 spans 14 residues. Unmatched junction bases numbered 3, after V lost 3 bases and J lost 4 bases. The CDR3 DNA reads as TGCGCCAGCAGCTCGGGACAGGGCTCAGATACGCAGTATTTT. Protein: CASSSGQGSDTQYF.